The T cell receptor beta chain described here comes from a study of response to subunit inactivated influenza vaccine. Germline loops: CDR1 SGHDT, CDR2 YYEEEE. Trimming pared 2 bases from V and 4 bases from J, leaving 16 bases between. The CDR3 is 15 residues long. TCRdb re-derived calls from the RT-PCR reads in MiXCR, one entry per CDR3 protein. The sample consists of roughly 670,000 distinct CDR3 sequences, 14% of them appearing once. The clonotype originates from a man in his fifties who received an inactivated influenza vaccine. V and J are TRBV5-6 and TRBJ2-7; D may be TRBD2 (6 bases). Material: PBMCs from blood, obtained around two weeks before vaccination. CDR3 loop: CASSFGRHRNYEQYF. The CDR3 nucleotides read TGTGCCAGCAGCTTCGGGAGACACCGAAATTACGAGCAGTACTTC.